The clone carrying this T cell receptor beta chain has only a few counts. Its target is not known. V was clipped by 5 bases and J by 5 bases; unmatched bases: 6. This CDR3 comprises 14 residues. In germline, CDR1 is MNHEY, CDR2 SMNVEV (reference sequence). The assay that was used to sequence DNA from cultured CD4+ T cells was the Oncomine TCR Beta short-read assay. TCRdb itself ran the PCR reads through MiXCR, one entry per CDR3 protein. There are around 15,000 distinct CDR3 sequences in the sample; 45% to 55% occur only once, and approximately 12% lies in the top ten. Treatment here: roughly 10-day PBMC culture with coronavirus spike peptide pools or control peptides (ViraFEST assay). The entry originates in a study of vaccination and CD4 T cells after COVID-19.

Sample: CD4+ T cells from blood, cultured in vitro. The TCR originated in a human donor who had recovered from COVID-19. The chain carries TRBV27 and TRBJ1-2; TRBD1 agrees at 9 bases. For the CDR3, the DNA is TGTGCCAGCAGTCCAGGACAGGGGATTTATGGCTACACCTTC. Translation gives CASSPGQGIYGYTF.